The 12 T cell receptor beta chains below all came from one sample that was sequenced in a study of CD8+CD57+ T cells in acquired aplastic anemia (dated 2018 in TCRdb). Sequenced using an Illumina HiSeq 2000. TCR beta VDJ combination and CDR3 sequence profiling used genomic DNA as the template. Starting from the raw public reads, TCRdb applied fastp trimming at Q25, assembled clones with MiXCR and retained in-frame beta chains. For every CDR3 protein sequence, its rows merge into one entry that carries the most common genes and DNA. Counted in this sample were 40,000 to 50,000 distinct CDR3 sequences; about 78% of them appeared once. The ten top clones hold approximately 34% of the sample. The specimen sequenced was sorted CD4+, CD8+, or CD8+CD57+ T cells (not recorded which) from PBMCs. The receptor set was obtained from a human donor in good health, serving as a control.

This clonotype was observed many times. This chain joins TRBV11-3 and TRBJ1-5; the D is unclear. CDR3 size: 9 residues. V was pared by 5 bases and J by 13 bases, with 6 bases between. CDR1 SGHNT and CDR2 YENEEA come from the germline V gene. The CDR3 nucleotides are TGTGCCAGCAGCCCACATCAGCATTTT. Its translation is CASSPHQHF.

This clonotype is judged medium-sized (0.01 to 0.1%). This rearrangement joins TRBV6-1 to TRBJ2-5, with 7 bases matching TRBD1. This CDR3 has 15 amino acids. The V and J ends lost 0 bases and 4 bases, in that order; junction bases with no gene match: 5. Germline values: CDR1 MNHNS, CDR2 SASEGT. CDR3 DNA sequence: TGTGCCAGCAGTGAAGCCCGGGACAGCATAGAGACCCAGTACTTC. Translation: CASSEARDSIETQYF.

This clonotype occurred many times. The chain has TRBV7-9 and TRBJ1-1; tentatively, D is TRBD1 (5 bases). Germline V lookup: CDR1 SEHNR, CDR2 FQNEAQ (reference sequence). CDR3 length equals 15 residues. The V gene lost 1 base and the J gene lost 1 base, with 10 bases spanning the gap. The CDR3 is CASSLDQGRNTEAFF. The CDR3 bases are TGTGCCAGCAGCTTAGATCAGGGTAGGAACACTGAAGCTTTCTTT.

The J gene is TRBJ1-2, the V gene TRBV12-3 or TRBV12-4; 9 bases are shared with TRBD1. The CDR3 runs 15 residues. V lost 5 bases, J lost 0 bases, and 4 bases stayed unmatched. CDR3 DNA sequence: TGTGCCAGCAGTGGGACAGGGAATACTAACTATGGCTACACCTTC. Encoded protein: CASSGTGNTNYGYTF.

This clonotype is labeled as medium-sized. The genes are TRBV20-1 and TRBJ2-7; no definite D call. The V and J ends lost 0 bases and 4 bases respectively, with 13 bases between them. This CDR3 is built from 14 residues. The germline V gene has CDR1 DFQATT and CDR2 SNEGSKA (reference sequence). CDR3 DNA: TGCAGTGCTAGAGATTTACAGAAGGAGTACGAGCAGTACTTC. Encoded protein: CSARDLQKEYEQYF.

This clonotype is a singleton in its sample. The chain carries TRBV11-1 and TRBJ2-1, with 13 bases matching TRBD2. Unmatched junction bases numbered 0, after V lost 1 base and J lost 0 bases. Germline V gives CDR1 SGHAT, CDR2 FQDESV (reference sequence). The CDR3 covers 17 residues. CDR3 residues: CASSLGLAGGSYNEQFF. CDR3 nucleotide sequence: TGTGCCAGCAGCTTAGGACTAGCGGGGGGCTCCTACAATGAGCAGTTCTTC.

The chain carries TRBV7-9 and TRBJ2-7, with D possibly matching TRBD1 (6 bases). From germline, CDR1 is SEHNR and CDR2 FQNEAQ (reference sequence). The germline V and J ends were trimmed by 3 bases and 2 bases, with 14 bases remaining between them. This CDR3 has 15 residues. The CDR3 here is CASSFSRGRTYEQYF. Written as DNA, the CDR3 is TGTGCCAGCAGCTTTAGCAGGGGCAGAACCTACGAGCAGTACTTC.

The gene calls are TRBV19 and TRBJ2-7, with TRBD2 as a possible D gene (5 bases). From germline, CDR1 is LNHDA and CDR2 SQIVND (reference sequence). The V end was cut by 2 bases, the J end by 3 bases, with 8 bases between. The CDR3 runs 13 residues. CDR3 sequence reads: CASSIRGFYEQYF. As DNA, the CDR3 is TGTGCCAGTAGTATAAGAGGGTTCTACGAGCAGTACTTC.

This clonotype appeared a single time. The chain combines TRBV2 with TRBJ2-7, with 7 nucleotides matching TRBD2. CDR3 length: 14 amino acids. V dropped 8 bases and J dropped 3; count of bases not matched to a gene: 10. Germline CDR1 is SNHLY and CDR2 is FYNNEI. The CDR3 here is CASETGTMSYEQYF. Here the CDR3 DNA reads TGTGCCAGCGAGACCGGGACTATGAGCTACGAGCAGTACTTC.

The rearrangement links TRBV4-3 to TRBJ2-2; D call uncertain. V lost 0 bases, J lost 4 bases, and 9 bases lay in between. Germline CDR1 LGHNA, CDR2 YSLEER. This CDR3 spans 15 amino acids. CDR3 sequence reads: CASSQDEVGTGELFF. CDR3 nucleotides: TGCGCCAGCAGCCAAGACGAAGTAGGCACCGGGGAGCTGTTTTTT.

V is TRBV15 and J is TRBJ2-7; no definite D call. Germline-derived CDR1 and CDR2 are LNHNV and YYDKDF (reference sequence). The V gene lost 0 bases and the J gene lost 4 bases, with 7 bases spanning the gap. CDR3 length equals 13 residues. The CDR3 region has the DNA TGTGCCACCAGCAGAGAGGCCCTTTACGAGCAGTACTTC. It codes for CATSREALYEQYF.

The chain joins TRBV29-1 to TRBJ2-1; no clear D gene. This CDR3 is 12 amino acids long. Germline CDR1 and CDR2: SQVTM and ANQGSEA. CDR3 nucleotides: TGCAGGGTAAAATCAGGCCACAATGAGCAGTTCTTC. This sequence encodes CRVKSGHNEQFF.